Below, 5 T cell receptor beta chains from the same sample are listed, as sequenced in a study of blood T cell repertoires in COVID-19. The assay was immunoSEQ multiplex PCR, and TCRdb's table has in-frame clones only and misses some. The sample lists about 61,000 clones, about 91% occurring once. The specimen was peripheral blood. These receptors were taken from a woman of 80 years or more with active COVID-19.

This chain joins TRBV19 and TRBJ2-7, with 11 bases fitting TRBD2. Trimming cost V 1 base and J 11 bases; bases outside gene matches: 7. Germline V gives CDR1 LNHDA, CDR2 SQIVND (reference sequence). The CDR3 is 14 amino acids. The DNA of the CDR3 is TGTGCCAGTAGTATAGGGCCCGGGACTAGCGGCGAGTACTTC. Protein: CASSIGPGTSGEYF.

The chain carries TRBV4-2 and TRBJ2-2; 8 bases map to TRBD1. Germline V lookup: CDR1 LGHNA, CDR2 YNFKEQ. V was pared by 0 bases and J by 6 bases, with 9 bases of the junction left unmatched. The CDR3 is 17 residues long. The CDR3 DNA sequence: TGTGCCAGCAGCCAAGATAATACGGACAGGGTGTCCGGGGAGCTGTTTTTT. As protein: CASSQDNTDRVSGELFF.

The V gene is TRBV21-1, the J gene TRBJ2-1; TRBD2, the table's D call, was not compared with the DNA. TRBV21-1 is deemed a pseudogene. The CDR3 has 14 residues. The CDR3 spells CASSTLGSCNEQFF. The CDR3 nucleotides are TGTGCCAGCAGCACCCTCGGTAGCTGCAATGAGCAGTTCTTC.

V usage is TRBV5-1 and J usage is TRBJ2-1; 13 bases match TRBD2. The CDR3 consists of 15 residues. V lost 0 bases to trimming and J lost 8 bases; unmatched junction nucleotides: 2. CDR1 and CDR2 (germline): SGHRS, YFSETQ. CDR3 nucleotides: TGCGCCAGCAGCTTGGGACTAGCGGGGGGCTATGAGCAGTTCTTC. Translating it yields CASSLGLAGGYEQFF.

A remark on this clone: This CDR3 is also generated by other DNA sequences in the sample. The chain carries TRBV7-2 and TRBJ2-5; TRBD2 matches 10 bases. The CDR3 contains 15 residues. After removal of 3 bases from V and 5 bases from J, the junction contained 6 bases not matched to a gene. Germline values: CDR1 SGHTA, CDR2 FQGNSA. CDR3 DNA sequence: TGTGCCAGCAGCTTCCAGCGGGGGGGCGGGGAGACCCAGTACTTC. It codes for CASSFQRGGGETQYF.